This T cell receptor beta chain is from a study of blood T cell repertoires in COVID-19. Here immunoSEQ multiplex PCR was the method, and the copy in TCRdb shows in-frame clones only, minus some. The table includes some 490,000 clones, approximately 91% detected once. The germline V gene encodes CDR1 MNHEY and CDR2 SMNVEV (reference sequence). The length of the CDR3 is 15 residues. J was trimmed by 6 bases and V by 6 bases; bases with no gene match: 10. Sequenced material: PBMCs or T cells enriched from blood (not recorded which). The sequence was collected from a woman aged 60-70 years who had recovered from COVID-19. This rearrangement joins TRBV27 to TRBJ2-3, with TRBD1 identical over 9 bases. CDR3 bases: TGTGCCAGCAGCTATACAGGGGGCGAAATTGATACGCAGTATTTT. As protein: CASSYTGGEIDTQYF.